These 7 T cell receptor beta chains were sequenced from one sample in a study of blood T cells in healthy people across ages (dated by TCRdb to about 2015). The method was 5' RACE. For sequencing, an Illumina HiSeq 2500 was employed. A second roughly 6 to 12 cycle PCR used a sample-barcoded 5' primer and a J-beta primer mix. TCRdb cleaned the public reads at Q25 with fastp, built clones with MiXCR and kept in-frame beta chains. Rows are unified per CDR3 protein, each entry keeping the most common DNA and genes. The sample yields about 1.6 million distinct CDR3 sequences; 30% to 40% were counted once. Of the sample, roughly 12% falls within the top ten clones. Sequencing was done on a sample of blood. The source is a woman in her 30s in good health.

The sample holds a few counts of this clonotype. The V gene is TRBV30, the J gene TRBJ1-6, with D hard to call. Germline CDR1 and CDR2: GTSNPN and SVGIG (reference sequence). Trimming cost V 8 bases and J 5 bases, with 13 bases left between them. The CDR3 covers 13 residues. CDR3 DNA sequence: TGTGCCGGACGGCCAGCTAATAATTCACCCCTCCACTTT. Protein sequence: CAGRPANNSPLHF.

The chain carries TRBV7-9 and TRBJ2-5, with TRBD1 identical over 10 bases. J lost 5 bases, V lost 4 bases, and 10 bases had no gene match. The germline gives CDR1 SEHNR, CDR2 FQNEAQ (reference sequence). The CDR3 spans 16 residues. The DNA for the CDR3 is TGTGCCAGCAGCTGGGACAGGGGTTCAGTTCAGGAGACCCAGTACTTC. Translation: CASSWDRGSVQETQYF.

The genes are TRBV12-3 or TRBV12-4 and TRBJ2-1; maybe TRBD2 (7 bases). Trimming left V 8 bases short and J 8 bases short, with 13 bases between. The CDR3 has 12 residues. The chain's CDR3 is CASGEGVHEQFF. The DNA of the CDR3 is TGTGCCAGCGGGGAGGGGGTCCATGAGCAGTTCTTC.

The genes are TRBV6-1 and TRBJ2-5; 11 positions agree with TRBD2. The CDR3 contains 19 residues. Per the germline V gene, CDR1 is MNHNS and CDR2 is SASEGT. J gave up 3 bases and V 6 bases, and 18 bases lay outside the gene matches. The CDR3 sequence is CASSSYGPLAGGPEETQYF. The CDR3 DNA reads as TGTGCCAGCAGCTCCTATGGGCCGTTAGCGGGAGGGCCTGAAGAGACCCAGTACTTC.

About this clonotype itself: A much larger clone is a single base away; this may be a read error. The chain uses TRBV4-1 and TRBJ1-2; D gene unclear. This CDR3 spans 15 amino acids. V was cut by 0 bases and J by 4 bases, with 12 bases left in between. CDR1 is MGHRA, CDR2 YSYEKL, per germline. The chain's CDR3 is CASSQERAIGYGYTF. The CDR3 region has the DNA TGCGCCAGCAGCCAAGAAAGGGCGATTGGCTATGGCTACACCTTC.

The rearrangement uses TRBV7-2 and TRBJ2-5; TRBD2 aligns across 13 bases. J was trimmed by 5 bases and V by 5 bases; bases with no gene match: 5. This CDR3 is 15 amino acids long. The germline gives CDR1 SGHTA, CDR2 FQGNSA. The CDR3 here is CASSVGLAGMETQYF. The DNA of the CDR3 is TGTGCCAGCAGCGTGGGACTAGCGGGAATGGAGACCCAGTACTTC. The complete variable domain, with remaining parts taken from reference TRBV7-2 and TRBJ2-5, reads GAGVSQSPSNKVTEKGKDVELRCDPISGHTALYWYRQSLGQGLEFLIYFQGNSAPDKSGLPSDRFSAERTGGSVSTLTIQRTQQEDSAVYLCASSVGLAGMETQYFGPGTRLLVL.

The J gene is TRBJ2-3, the V gene TRBV20-1; 12 bases agree with TRBD2. Germline loops: CDR1 DFQATT, CDR2 SNEGSKA (reference sequence). V lost 4 bases and J lost 2; bases outside the gene matches: 7. This CDR3 has 16 residues. CDR3 sequence: CSATPGLAGSTDTQYF. CDR3 bases: TGCAGTGCTACCCCCGGACTAGCGGGGTCCACAGATACGCAGTATTTT.